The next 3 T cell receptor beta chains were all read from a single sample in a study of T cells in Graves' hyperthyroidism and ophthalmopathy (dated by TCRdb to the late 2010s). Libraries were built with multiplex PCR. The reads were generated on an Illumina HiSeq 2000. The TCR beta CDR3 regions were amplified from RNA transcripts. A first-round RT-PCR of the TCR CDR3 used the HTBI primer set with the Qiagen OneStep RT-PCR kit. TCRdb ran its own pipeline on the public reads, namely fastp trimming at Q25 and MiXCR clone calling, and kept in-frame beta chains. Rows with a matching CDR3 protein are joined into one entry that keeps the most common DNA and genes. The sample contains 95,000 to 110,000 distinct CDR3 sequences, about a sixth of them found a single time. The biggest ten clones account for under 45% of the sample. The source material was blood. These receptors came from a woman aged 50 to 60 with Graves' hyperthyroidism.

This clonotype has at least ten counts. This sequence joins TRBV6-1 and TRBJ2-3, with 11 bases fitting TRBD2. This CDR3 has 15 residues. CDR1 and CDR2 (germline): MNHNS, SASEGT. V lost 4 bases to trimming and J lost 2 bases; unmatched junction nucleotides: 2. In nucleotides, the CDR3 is TGTGCCAGCAGTGTAGCGGGAGGGCCCACAGATACGCAGTATTTT. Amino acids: CASSVAGGPTDTQYF.

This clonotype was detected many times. In nucleotides, the CDR3 is TGTGCCAGTAGTATTGGTGACACATACGAGCAGTACGTC. Residues: CASSIGDTYEQYV. The chain uses TRBV19 and TRBJ2-7; D uncertain. V was shortened by 3 bases and J by 4 bases, with 10 bases between the two germline ends. The germline V gene encodes CDR1 LNHDA and CDR2 SQIVND (reference sequence). CDR3 size: 13 residues.

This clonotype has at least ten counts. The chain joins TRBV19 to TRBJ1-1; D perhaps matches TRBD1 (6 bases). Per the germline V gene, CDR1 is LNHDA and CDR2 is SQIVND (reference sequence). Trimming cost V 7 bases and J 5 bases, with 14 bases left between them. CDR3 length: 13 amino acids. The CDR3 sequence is CASMRGVGTEAFF. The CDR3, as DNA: TGTGCCAGTATGAGGGGGGTCGGAACTGAAGCTTTCTTT. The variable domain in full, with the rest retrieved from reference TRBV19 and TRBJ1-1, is DGGITQSPKYLFRKEGQNVTLSCEQNLNHDAMYWYRQDPGQGLRLIYYSQIVNDFQKGDIAEGYSVSREKKESFPLTVTSAQKNPTAFYLCASMRGVGTEAFFGQGTRLTVV.